This T cell receptor (beta chain) is drawn from a study of blood T cell repertoires in COVID-19. This CDR3 spans 15 amino acids. The ends were cut back, 3 bases at V and 4 bases at J, with 16 bases in the middle. In germline, CDR1 is SGHVS, CDR2 FQNEAQ. Assay used: immunoSEQ multiplex PCR; TCRdb lists only in-frame clones, some missing. This sample has some 180,000 clones, with 75% to 85% found just once. The V and J genes are TRBV7-8 and TRBJ2-7, with D possibly TRBD1 on 6 matching bases. The source of this sequence is a middle-aged woman with COVID-19, enrolled during active disease. The specimen was peripheral blood. Here the CDR3 reads CASSLGAGLLYEQYV. The CDR3 DNA follows: TGTGCCAGCAGCTTGGGGGCCGGATTACTTTACGAGCAGTACGTC.